Sequencing of this T cell receptor (beta chain) was carried out in a study of CD8 T cell repertoires and HIV-1 epitope variants. For the study at large: The baseline condition was 1M T cells left uncultured.

The method was immunoSEQ multiplex PCR; TCRdb's version includes in-frame clones alone and lacks a portion of them. Among under 100,000 clones listed, 60% to 80% were seen once. Trimming stripped 4 bases from V and 5 bases from J, with 9 bases between. Germline assignment: CDR1 SGHVS and CDR2 FNYEAQ. This CDR3 has 12 amino acids. The chain is built from TRBV7-6 and TRBJ2-7; D remains ambiguous. Input material: uncultured baseline CD8+ T cells from peripheral blood mononuclear cells (PBMCs). The sequence was collected from a male donor with HIV. The CDR3 DNA sequence: TGTGCCAGCAGCTCCCGGTCAAACGAGCAGTACTTC. This sequence encodes CASSSRSNEQYF.